This is a list of T cell receptor beta chains from one sample in a study of cytomegalovirus exposure and HLA in healthy donors. The repertoire was sequenced with immunoSEQ multiplex PCR; TCRdb's copy has only in-frame clones and lacks some. The sample totals under 200,000 clones. The sequenced material came from PBMCs. The source of these receptors is a man younger than 45 in good health and CMV-seronegative. CDR3s include the opening cysteine and the closing phenylalanine or tryptophan. The order of the fields is CDR3 protein, J gene, V gene.

CASSITIGTVNYGYTF | TRBJ1-2 | TRBV19
CASSPGRGLGTDTQYF | TRBJ2-3 | TRBV19
CASSLRQGAYTEAFF | TRBJ1-1 | TRBV5-4
CASSPTFAKGGKDEQYF | TRBJ2-7 | TRBV5-4
CASSPDTYGYTF | TRBJ1-2 | TRBV5-4
CASSMTVASPSDTQYF | TRBJ2-3 | TRBV19
CASSEQDSRFGGYTF | TRBJ1-2 | TRBV6-1
CASSLRQGIETDTQYF | TRBJ2-3 | TRBV7-6
CASSPGLASEQYF | TRBJ2-7 | TRBV5-4
CAWSLGLDGNTIYF | TRBJ1-3 | TRBV30
CASNSGGWSNQPQHF | TRBJ1-5 | TRBV6-1
CASSERDRVDHGYTF | TRBJ1-2 | TRBV7-6
CASSLKGGGFYEQYF | TRBJ2-7 | TRBV27
CASGTLQGSNQPQHF | TRBJ1-5 | TRBV5-1